This is a list of T cell receptor beta chains from one sample in a study of T cell repertoires in cytomegalovirus infection. No cognate antigen is known for these TCRs. TCRdb reanalysed the reads using MiXCR and keeps one entry per CDR3 protein. In the table there are hundreds of thousands of distinct CDR3 sequences, under 45% of which are singletons. The sequences come from cultured PBMCs, collected from culture after CMV antigen stimulation. Source of these receptors: a human donor in good health (CMV status not recorded). Some clones in this sample may be carry-over from other donors' samples. Both conserved end residues are part of each CDR3. Each record gives: clone size, D gene, V gene, J gene, CDR3 protein, CDR3 DNA. D genes are given only for firm matches. Clone size appears in some rows only: once, few, many, or a class for an expanded clone.

few	NA	TRBV28	TRBJ1-2	CASSSWQRLGGYTF	TGTGCCAGCAGTTCCTGGCAGCGTTTAGGGGGCTACACCTTC
NA	NA	TRBV11-2	TRBJ1-1	CASSLAPYGAFF	TGTGCCAGCAGCTTAGCTCCCTACGGGGCTTTCTTT
NA	NA	TRBV4-1	TRBJ1-4	CASSQDFTEKLFF	TGCGCCAGCAGCCAAGATTTTACGGAAAAACTGTTTTTT
NA	NA	TRBV27	TRBJ2-5	CASRGSGVQTQYF	TGTGCCAGCAGGGGTTCGGGGGTTCAGACCCAGTACTTC
once	NA	TRBV7-3	TRBJ2-3	CASSLGLGVDTQYF	TGTGCCAGCAGCTTAGGGCTGGGCGTAGATACGCAGTATTTT
few	NA	TRBV5-5	TRBJ1-1	CASSLDFRNTEAFF	TGTGCCAGCAGCTTGGACTTCCGGAACACTGAAGCTTTCTTT
NA	TRBD2	TRBV6-6	TRBJ2-7	CASSFATSGLYEQYF	TGTGCCAGCAGTTTCGCGACTAGCGGGCTTTACGAGCAGTACTTC
once	NA	TRBV6-2/TRBV6-3	TRBJ1-2	CASSRHLNYGYTF	TGTGCCAGCAGTCGACACCTAAACTATGGCTACACCTTC
few	NA	TRBV12-5	TRBJ2-1	CASGLTPDSRPFF	TGTGCTAGTGGTTTAACCCCGGACAGCCGCCCGTTCTTC
NA	TRBD2	TRBV10-3	TRBJ2-1	CAISARGTGGRTARPYNEQFF	TGTGCCATCAGCGCCCGGGGAACGGGCGGGAGAACCGCGAGACCCTACAATGAGCAGTTCTTC
NA	TRBD2	TRBV7-8	TRBJ2-5	CASSPNREGRPQETQYF	TGTGCCAGCAGCCCGAACCGGGAGGGACGGCCGCAAGAGACCCAGTACTTC
few	NA	TRBV6-2/TRBV6-3	TRBJ2-1	CASILAEGDEQFF	TGTGCCAGCATCCTGGCGGAAGGCGATGAGCAGTTCTTC
NA	TRBD2	TRBV7-9	TRBJ2-2	CASSHGLAGDSGELFF	TGTGCCAGCAGCCACGGACTAGCGGGAGATAGCGGGGAGCTGTTTTTT
many	TRBD2	TRBV7-2	TRBJ2-1	CASSSLAGGPVVEQFF	TGTGCCAGCAGCTCCCTAGCGGGGGGGCCGGTTGTTGAGCAGTTCTTC
few	NA	TRBV7-9	TRBJ1-1	CASSLRTLNTEAFF	TGTGCCAGCAGCTTAAGGACCCTGAACACTGAAGCTTTCTTT
NA	NA	TRBV28	TRBJ2-5	CASSPPPGLAETQYF	TGTGCCAGCAGCCCACCCCCGGGACTGGCGGAGACCCAGTACTTC
NA	TRBD1	TRBV11-2	TRBJ1-2	CASSRTGGLRGYTF	TGTGCCAGCAGCCGCACAGGGGGCTTACGTGGCTACACCTTC
NA	NA	TRBV7-7	TRBJ2-7	CASSLAAGHYEQYF	TGTGCCAGCAGCTTAGCAGCCGGACACTACGAGCAGTACTTC
many	TRBD1	TRBV7-2	TRBJ2-7	CASSLAHLDRDSYEQYF	TGTGCCAGCAGCTTAGCGCATCTGGACAGGGACTCCTACGAGCAGTACTTC
few	NA	TRBV7-2	TRBJ1-2	CASSPLSSGGYTF	TGTGCCAGCAGCCCCCTTTCTTCAGGTGGCTACACCTTC
NA	NA	TRBV6-5	TRBJ1-2	CASSRGDRTYGYTF	TGTGCCAGCAGTCGGGGGGACCGCACCTATGGCTACACCTTC
few	TRBD1	TRBV7-9	TRBJ1-3	CASRPGTVQGASGNTIYF	TGTGCCAGCAGGCCTGGGACAGTCCAAGGAGCTTCTGGAAACACCATATATTTT
NA	NA	TRBV28	TRBJ1-5	CASGGVGQGNNQPQHF	TGTGCCAGCGGGGGGGTTGGGCAGGGGAACAATCAGCCCCAGCATTTT
NA	NA	TRBV20-1	TRBJ2-1	CSARDHWGNLNEQFF	TGCAGTGCTAGAGATCACTGGGGGAATCTTAATGAGCAGTTCTTC
few	NA	TRBV7-4	TRBJ2-7	CATGGTLTGNYEQYF	TGTGCCACTGGGGGGACACTCACCGGCAATTACGAGCAGTACTTC
NA	NA	TRBV5-5	TRBJ2-3	CASSVYSASTDTQYF	TGTGCTTCCTCGGTTTATAGCGCCAGCACAGATACGCAGTATTTT
NA	TRBD2	TRBV5-3	TRBJ2-1	CASSFGPGLASNEQFF	TGTGCCAGCAGCTTCGGACCGGGACTAGCGTCCAATGAGCAGTTCTTC
NA	NA	TRBV28	TRBJ1-6	CASRRANSPLHF	TGTGCCAGCAGAAGGGCTAATTCACCCCTCCACTTT
NA	NA	TRBV6-8	TRBJ1-2	CASIWADTNYGYTF	TGTGCCAGCATCTGGGCAGATACTAACTATGGCTACACCTTC
few	NA	TRBV7-9	TRBJ2-1	CASSLAGIDPFF	TGTGCCAGCAGCTTAGCCGGGATTGATCCGTTCTTC
few	NA	TRBV12-3/TRBV12-4	TRBJ2-7	CASSLDRRAYEQYF	TGTGCCAGCAGTTTAGACCGGAGGGCCTACGAGCAGTACTTC
NA	NA	TRBV7-2	TRBJ2-3	CASSFRWRNTDTQYF	TGTGCCAGCAGCTTCCGTTGGCGGAACACAGATACGCAGTATTTT
NA	NA	TRBV7-2	TRBJ2-2	CASSLSDTGNTGELFF	TGTGCCAGCAGCCTCTCGGATACAGGGAACACCGGGGAGCTGTTTTTT
few	TRBD1	TRBV12-3/TRBV12-4	TRBJ2-5	CASSLTGIEETQYF	TGTGCCAGCAGTCTGACAGGGATAGAAGAGACCCAGTACTTC
NA	TRBD1	TRBV6-1	TRBJ2-5	CASSEEYRGPETQYF	TGTGCCAGCAGTGAGGAATACAGGGGGCCGGAGACCCAGTACTTC
few	NA	TRBV4-3	TRBJ2-1	CASSLRAGVYNEQFF	TGCGCCAGCAGCCTTCGGGCAGGCGTATACAATGAGCAGTTCTTC
once	NA	TRBV5-4	TRBJ2-7	CASSTTGTPYEQYF	TGTGCCAGCAGCACCACAGGGACCCCCTACGAGCAGTACTTC
NA	NA	TRBV7-9	TRBJ1-1	CASSLVGRGSDTEAFF	TGTGCCAGCAGCTTAGTAGGTAGAGGCTCAGACACTGAAGCTTTCTTT
few	NA	TRBV12-3/TRBV12-4	TRBJ2-1	CASSSRGAFSYNEQFF	TGTGCCAGCAGCTCCCGGGGGGCCTTCTCCTACAATGAGCAGTTCTTC
NA	TRBD1	TRBV12-3/TRBV12-4	TRBJ2-7	CASSFGSGGYEQYF	TGTGCCAGCAGTTTTGGGTCAGGGGGCTACGAGCAGTACTTC
NA	TRBD1	TRBV18	TRBJ2-7	CASSPVSDRGSEQYF	TGTGCCAGCTCACCTGTTTCGGACAGGGGGTCGGAGCAGTACTTC